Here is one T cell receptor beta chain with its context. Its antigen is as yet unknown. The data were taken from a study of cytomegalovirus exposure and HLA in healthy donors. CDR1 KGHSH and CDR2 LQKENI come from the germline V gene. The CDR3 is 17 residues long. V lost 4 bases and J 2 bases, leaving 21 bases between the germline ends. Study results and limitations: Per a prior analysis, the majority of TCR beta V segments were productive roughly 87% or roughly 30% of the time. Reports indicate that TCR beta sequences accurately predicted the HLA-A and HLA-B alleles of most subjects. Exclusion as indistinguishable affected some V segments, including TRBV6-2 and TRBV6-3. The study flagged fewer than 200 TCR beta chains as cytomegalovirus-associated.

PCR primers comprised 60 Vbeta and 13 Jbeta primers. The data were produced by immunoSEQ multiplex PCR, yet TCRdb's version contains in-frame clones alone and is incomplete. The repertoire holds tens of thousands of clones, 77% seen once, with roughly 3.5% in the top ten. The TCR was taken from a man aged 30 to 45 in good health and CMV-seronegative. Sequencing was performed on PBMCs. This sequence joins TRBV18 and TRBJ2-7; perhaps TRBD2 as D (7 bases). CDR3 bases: TGTGCCAGCTCACGCGCGGAAATCGGGGGGCATGCCTACGAGCAGTACTTC. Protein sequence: CASSRAEIGGHAYEQYF. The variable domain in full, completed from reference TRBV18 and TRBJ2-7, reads NAGVMQNPRHLVRRRGQEARLRCSPMKGHSHVYWYRQLPEEGLKFMVYLQKENIIDESGMPKERFSAEFPKEGPSILRIQQVVRGDSAAYFCASSRAEIGGHAYEQYFGPGTRLTVT.